This TCR beta chain was sequenced for a study of identifying expanded T cells in peripheral blood. The CDR3 consists of 14 residues. The germline V gene encodes CDR1 MNHEY and CDR2 SVGAGI. With 7 bases clipped from V and 8 bases from J, the junction kept 11 bases outside the gene matches. Clones were sequenced by immunoSEQ multiplex PCR, and TCRdb holds only the in-frame ones, with some missing. The sample includes some 70,000 clones, 90% of them seen just once. This receptor was identified in a person aged 18 to 69 in good health. Input material: blood. This chain connects TRBV6-5 to TRBJ2-4, with 7 bases fitting TRBD1. Here the CDR3 reads CASNRQGEWDIQYF. The CDR3 DNA reads as TGTGCCAGCAACCGACAGGGCGAGTGGGACATTCAGTACTTC.